This paragraph covers one T cell receptor beta chain sequence. What it binds is not known. The CDR3 sequence is 14 residues long. The V and J ends lost 1 base and 7 bases, in that order; junction bases with no gene match: 3. Germline V CDR1 and CDR2: SEHNR, FQNEAQ (reference sequence). PCR involved 60 Vbeta and 13 Jbeta primers. Here immunoSEQ multiplex PCR was the method, and the copy in TCRdb shows in-frame clones only, minus some. The sample holds around 120,000 clones, around 76% seen once. The data derive from a study of cytomegalovirus exposure and HLA in healthy donors. Overall study findings and caveats: Previously analyzed data showed that most TCR beta V segments were productive at a frequency of about 87% or about 30%. For most subjects, TCR beta sequences were reported to predict HLA-A and HLA-B alleles with accuracy.

Likely unrecorded immune exposures existed in these nominally healthy donors. The chain has TRBV7-9 and TRBJ1-2; TRBD1 matches 10 bases. This clonotype was sampled from a woman aged 45-60 years in good health and CMV-seronegative. Sequencing input: PBMCs. CDR3 bases: TGTGCCAGCAGCTTAGGACAGGGGGCGTTTGGCTACACCTTC. Encoded protein: CASSLGQGAFGYTF. The variable domain in full, with the rest retrieved from reference TRBV7-9 and TRBJ1-2, is DTGVSQNPRHKITKRGQNVTFRCDPISEHNRLYWYRQTLGQGPEFLTYFQNEAQLEKSRLLSDRFSAERPKGSFSTLEIQRTEQGDSAMYLCASSLGQGAFGYTFGSGTRLTVV.